The sequence of this T cell receptor (beta chain) was determined in a study of cytomegalovirus exposure and HLA in healthy donors. Notes on this clone: Antigen specificity is unknown.

Germline V lookup: CDR1 LGHNA, CDR2 YNFKEQ. CDR3 size: 16 residues. V lost 2 bases and J lost 0, with 11 bases in between. 60 Vbeta and 13 Jbeta primers were used in PCR. This table comes from immunoSEQ multiplex PCR, and its TCRdb copy is limited to in-frame clones, with some not included. The top ten clones hold approximately 1% of a sample with some 120,000 clones, approximately 80% of them seen once. Overall study findings and caveats: There were some V segments, including TRBV6-2 and TRBV6-3, excluded as indistinguishable. Earlier analysis yielded a pattern in which most TCR beta V segments were productive about 90% or about 30% of the time.

The chain combines TRBV4-2 with TRBJ2-1, with D possibly TRBD2 on 6 matching bases. Sequencing input: PBMCs. This clonotype was obtained from a human donor in good health. The CDR3 DNA sequence: TGTGCCAGCAGCCAATTCCGGGACTCCTCCTACAATGAGCAGTTCTTC. Translated, it gives CASSQFRDSSYNEQFF.